The sequence of this T cell receptor beta chain was determined in a study of shared clonotypes between healthy human individuals. Data came from immunoSEQ multiplex PCR; TCRdb stores just in-frame clones and leaves some out. Among around 1 million clones, roughly 72% were seen once, and the ten largest hold around 1.5%. The V and J ends lost 3 bases and 1 base respectively, with 10 bases between them. The CDR3 has 14 amino acids. Germline-derived CDR1 and CDR2 are SGHDN and FVKESK. The chain links TRBV14 to TRBJ2-7; D is ambiguous. Sequencing was done on a sample of memory CD4+ T cells sorted from blood. This sample's subset: CD45RA-negative fraction. The receptor comes from a young man in good health. CDR3 nucleotides: TGTGCCAGCAGCCATCTCCTAGGGTCCTACGAGCAGTACTTC. Protein: CASSHLLGSYEQYF.